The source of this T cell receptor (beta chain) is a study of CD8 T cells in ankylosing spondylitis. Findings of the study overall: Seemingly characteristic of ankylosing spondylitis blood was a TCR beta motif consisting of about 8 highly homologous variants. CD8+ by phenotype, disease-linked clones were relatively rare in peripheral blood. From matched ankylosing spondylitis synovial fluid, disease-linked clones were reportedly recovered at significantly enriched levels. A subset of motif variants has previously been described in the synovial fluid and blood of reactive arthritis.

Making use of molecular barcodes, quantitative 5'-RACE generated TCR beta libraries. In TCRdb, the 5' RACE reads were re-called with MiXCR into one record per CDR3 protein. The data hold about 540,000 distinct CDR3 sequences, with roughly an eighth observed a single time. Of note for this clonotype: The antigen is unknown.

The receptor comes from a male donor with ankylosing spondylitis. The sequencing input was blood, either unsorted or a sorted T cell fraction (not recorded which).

In nucleotides, the CDR3 is TGTGCCAGCAGCTCGACAGGGGGCTATCAGCCCCAGCATTTT. Translation gives CASSSTGGYQPQHF. This chain links TRBV7-9 with TRBJ1-5; the match to TRBD1 covers 10 bases. V was clipped by 4 bases and J by 5 bases; unmatched bases: 2. The germline V gene encodes CDR1 SEHNR and CDR2 FQNEAQ (reference sequence). The CDR3 runs 14 residues.